The clone carrying this T cell receptor beta chain was seen only once. What it recognizes is unknown. This PCR relied on a set of 60 Vbeta primers and 13 Jbeta primers. Profiling relied on immunoSEQ multiplex PCR, and the TCRdb table lists in-frame clones only, not all of them. The sample shows about 120,000 clones, about 60% of them seen only once. The source of the sample is a study of cytomegalovirus exposure and HLA in healthy donors. Overall study results and limits: In terms of immune exposure information, only CMV serostatus was available. Associated with cytomegalovirus, according to the listing, were 150 to 200 TCR beta chains.

V was clipped by 4 bases and J by 0 bases, with 8 bases between them. The length of the CDR3 is 14 residues. Germline-derived CDR1 and CDR2 are SGHRS and YFSETQ. The chain joins TRBV5-1 to TRBJ1-3, with D tentatively TRBD1 (5 bases). The specimen was PBMCs. The sequence was obtained from a man between 40 and 49 years old in good health and CMV-seropositive. CDR3: CASSGGTSGNTIYF. The DNA of the CDR3 is TGCGCCAGCAGCGGCGGGACCTCTGGAAACACCATATATTTT.